These 27 T cell receptor beta chains were all obtained from the same sample, sequenced in a study of cytotoxic CD8 clonotypes in ibrutinib-treated CLL. Assay: immunoSEQ multiplex PCR; the TCRdb copy retains only in-frame clones and omits some. The repertoire consists of 270,000 or so clones, with roughly four fifths occurring once and the leading ten covering about 5.8%. The sequenced sample was PBMCs, obtained at disease progression, from a patient treated with ibrutinib. These receptors originate from a human donor with chronic lymphocytic leukemia.

The V and J genes are TRBV4-1 and TRBJ1-5; no firm D call. Trimming took off 0 bases at V and 6 bases at J, with 12 bases between the two ends. CDR1 is MGHRA and CDR2 is YSYEKL in the germline V gene. The CDR3 covers 15 residues. The CDR3 DNA follows: TGCGCCAGCAGCCAAGATCTTCGAGGCCTTCAGCCCCAGCATTTT. Amino acids: CASSQDLRGLQPQHF.

This clone was recorded once. The chain recombines TRBV18 with TRBJ2-5; possibly TRBD1 for D (5 bases). V was clipped by 2 bases and J by 1 base, with 11 bases between them. Germline assignment: CDR1 KGHSH and CDR2 LQKENI. The CDR3 is made up of 15 amino acids. The chain's CDR3 is CASSPEFRGQETQYF. The CDR3, as DNA: TGTGCCAGCTCACCAGAGTTTAGGGGCCAAGAGACCCAGTACTTC.

The gene calls are TRBV10-3 and TRBJ2-7; 13 positions match TRBD2. Germline lookup yields CDR1 ENHRY and CDR2 SYGVKD. The ends lost 10 bases at V and 0 bases at J; junction bases unmatched: 12. CDR3 length equals 17 residues. CDR3 sequence reads: CATSPGLAGSGSYEQYF. CDR3 DNA: TGTGCCACCTCCCCGGGACTAGCGGGATCGGGCTCCTACGAGCAGTACTTC.

This chain uses TRBV4-1 with TRBJ1-4; 7 bases align to TRBD1. Germline CDR1 is MGHRA and CDR2 is YSYEKL. Germline trimming cut 3 bases from V and 0 bases from J; bases unmatched to any gene: 4. The CDR3 extends over 16 amino acids. For the CDR3, the DNA is TGCGCCAGCAGCCATACCGGGACAGCAACTAATGAAAAACTGTTTTTT. It is translated as CASSHTGTATNEKLFF.

The chain joins TRBV14 to TRBJ1-1; 8 bases line up with TRBD1. The length of the CDR3 is 15 residues. The germline gives CDR1 SGHDN, CDR2 FVKESK. Trimming at V came to 4 bases and at J to 1 base, leaving 5 bases not matched to a gene. Here the CDR3 DNA reads TGTGCCAGCAGCCCCCGACAGGGGCAGAACACTGAAGCTTTCTTT. Translated: CASSPRQGQNTEAFF.

The genes are TRBV25-1 and TRBJ2-5; weak D call: TRBD1 (5 bases). This CDR3 has 16 residues. The germline V gene encodes CDR1 MGHDK and CDR2 SYGVNS. Trimming pared 7 bases from V and 7 bases from J, leaving 25 bases between. DNA for the CDR3: TGTGCCAGCACCCCCTCATATCTCAGCAGGGTTCGGACCCAGTACTTC. This gives the protein CASTPSYLSRVRTQYF.

The chain couples TRBV27 to TRBJ1-5; TRBD1 matches 9 bases. From germline, CDR1 is MNHEY and CDR2 SMNVEV (reference sequence). CDR3 length equals 16 residues. Unmatched junction bases numbered 11, after V lost 5 bases and J lost 6 bases. DNA of the CDR3: TGTGCCAGCAGTGATAACCCCGGGACAGGGATTCAGCCCCAGCATTTT. The encoded protein is CASSDNPGTGIQPQHF.

This clone turned up a few times. The chain joins TRBV5-1 to TRBJ2-6, with 7 bases fitting TRBD1. V shed 4 bases and J 5 bases; nucleotides not matched to a gene: 12. There are 17 residues in the CDR3. CDR1 is SGHRS, CDR2 YFSETQ, per germline. The CDR3 bases are TGCGCCAGCAGCCCGGTCGTGACAGGGAATCGGGCCAACGTCCTGACTTTC. The encoded protein is CASSPVVTGNRANVLTF.

This clone has a handful of counts. V usage is TRBV10-3 and J usage is TRBJ2-1, with 9 bases identical to TRBD2. V dropped 10 bases and J dropped 8; count of bases not matched to a gene: 9. The CDR3 is 13 amino acids. The germline V gene has CDR1 ENHRY and CDR2 SYGVKD. This CDR3 is CATQREVAYEQFF. CDR3 sequence (DNA): TGTGCCACACAGCGGGAGGTCGCGTATGAGCAGTTCTTC.

This rearrangement joins TRBV7-9 to TRBJ2-3; D not certain. The CDR3 loop spans 16 amino acids. CDR1 and CDR2 from the germline V gene are SEHNR and FQNEAQ (reference sequence). V lost 5 bases and J lost 2, with 17 bases in between. The CDR3 loop is CASSPGSPLLTDTQYF. In DNA, the CDR3 is TGTGCCAGCAGCCCCGGGTCCCCCCTCCTCACAGATACGCAGTATTTT. The full variable domain, in which reference TRBV7-9 and TRBJ2-3 provide the parts outside the CDR3, is DTGVSQNPRHKITKRGQNVTFRCDPISEHNRLYWYRQTLGQGPEFLTYFQNEAQLEKSRLLSDRFSAERPKGSFSTLEIQRTEQGDSAMYLCASSPGSPLLTDTQYFGPGTRLTVL.

This clone has a handful of counts. This chain links TRBV4-1 with TRBJ2-1; the match to TRBD2 covers 8 bases. Germline V gene sequence: CDR1 MGHRA, CDR2 YSYEKL. V lost 2 bases and J lost 3; bases outside the gene matches: 3. This CDR3 contains 15 residues. For the CDR3, the DNA is TGCGCCAGCAGCCAATCAGCGGGGGTCTACAATGAGCAGTTCTTC. Translated: CASSQSAGVYNEQFF.

The table lists this clone with a few counts. The rearrangement uses TRBV10-3 and TRBJ2-5, with no clear D. CDR1 is ENHRY and CDR2 is SYGVKD in the germline V gene. The CDR3 loop spans 13 amino acids. Trimming left V 3 bases short and J 1 base short, with 6 bases between. CDR3 in amino acids: CAISDQAQETQYF. The CDR3 DNA reads as TGTGCCATCAGTGATCAGGCCCAAGAGACCCAGTACTTC.

This clone occurred once. This chain joins TRBV7-6 and TRBJ2-5; D remains ambiguous. In germline, CDR1 is SGHVS, CDR2 FNYEAQ. The V end was cut by 1 base, the J end by 0 bases, with 9 bases between. The CDR3 has 15 amino acids. The CDR3 here is CASSLGGRNQETQYF. CDR3 coding DNA: TGTGCCAGCAGCTTAGGAGGACGGAACCAAGAGACCCAGTACTTC.

The chain joins TRBV27 to TRBJ2-1; no reliable D call. Trimming took off 5 bases at V and 9 bases at J, with 8 bases between the two ends. Germline CDR1 and CDR2: MNHEY and SMNVEV (reference sequence). This CDR3 has 11 amino acids. The CDR3 sequence is CASSRVGEQFF. The CDR3 bases are TGTGCCAGCAGTCGGGTTGGTGAGCAGTTCTTC.

The genes are TRBV5-1 and TRBJ1-2; TRBD1 might be the D (5 bases). The CDR3 has 15 amino acids. The germline V gene has CDR1 SGHRS and CDR2 YFSETQ. V was clipped by 4 bases and J by 1 base, with 14 bases between them. The CDR3 DNA reads TGCGCCAGCAGCCTTGGGGGGAACCTTAACTATGGCTACACCTTC. This gives the protein CASSLGGNLNYGYTF.

The chain couples TRBV7-9 to TRBJ1-3; 7 bases map to TRBD1. The germline CDR1 and CDR2 sequences are SEHNR and FQNEAQ (reference sequence). The V and J ends lost 7 bases and 4 bases, in that order; junction bases with no gene match: 7. CDR3 length: 14 residues. DNA for the CDR3: TGTGCCAGCACCCCGGGGACAGAAGGAAACACCATATATTTT. As protein: CASTPGTEGNTIYF.

The rearrangement joins TRBV27 to TRBJ2-5, with D perhaps TRBD1 (6 bases). This CDR3 contains 16 residues. The germline CDR1 and CDR2 sequences are MNHEY and SMNVEV (reference sequence). The ends were cut back, 4 bases at V and 5 bases at J, with 20 bases in the middle. CDR3 sequence (DNA): TGTGCCAGCAGTTCGAACGCTTTAGGAAGGGGGGAGACCCAGTACTTC. Its protein is CASSSNALGRGETQYF.

The rearrangement joins TRBV7-9 to TRBJ1-2; 9 nucleotides match TRBD1. J gave up 4 bases and V 2 bases, and 8 bases lay outside the gene matches. The CDR3 runs 16 residues. The V gene's germline CDR1 is SEHNR and CDR2 FQNEAQ (reference sequence). This chain's CDR3 is CASSLWDRDRFYGYTF. CDR3 DNA sequence: TGTGCCAGCAGCTTATGGGACAGGGACCGATTCTATGGCTACACCTTC.

This chain uses TRBV6-5 with TRBJ1-1, with D perhaps TRBD1 (6 bases). This CDR3 comprises 13 residues. Germline assignment: CDR1 MNHEY and CDR2 SVGAGI. V shed 6 bases and J shed 7 bases, with 15 bases lying between them. The CDR3 here is CASRPTGFGEAFF. CDR3 in DNA: TGTGCCAGCAGACCTACAGGGTTCGGTGAAGCTTTCTTT.

This chain links TRBV7-2 with TRBJ2-2; TRBD1 matches at 8 bases. CDR1 and CDR2 (germline): SGHTA, FQGNSA. CDR3 length: 14 residues. Trimming removed 5 bases from V and 7 bases from J; junction bases left unmatched: 6. The DNA for the CDR3 is TGTGCCAGCAGCCGAGGACAGGGAGGCGGGGAGCTGTTTTTT. Its protein product is CASSRGQGGGELFF. The complete variable domain, with remaining parts taken from reference TRBV7-2 and TRBJ2-2, reads GAGVSQSPSNKVTEKGKDVELRCDPISGHTALYWYRQSLGQGLEFLIYFQGNSAPDKSGLPSDRFSAERTGGSVSTLTIQRTQQEDSAVYLCASSRGQGGGELFFGEGSRLTVL.

This rearrangement joins TRBV5-6 to TRBJ2-7, with a weak D call TRBD2 (5 bases). Germline V lookup: CDR1 SGHDT, CDR2 YYEEEE. The CDR3 is 14 amino acids. V lost 0 bases and J 5 bases, leaving 12 bases between the germline ends. CDR3 residues: CASSLGGFSHEQYF. CDR3 bases: TGTGCCAGCAGCTTGGGAGGGTTTTCCCACGAGCAGTACTTC.

In its sample, this clone was seen a few times. V usage is TRBV7-2 and J usage is TRBJ2-7, with D unresolved. V was shortened by 3 bases and J by 3 bases, with 3 bases between the two germline ends. CDR3 size: 11 residues. CDR1 SGHTA and CDR2 FQGNSA come from the germline V gene. In DNA form, the CDR3 reads TGTGCCAGCAGCTTCCTCTACGAGCAGTACTTC. Translating it yields CASSFLYEQYF.

The chain joins TRBV2 to TRBJ1-6; D might be TRBD1 (5 bases). V was shortened by 6 bases and J by 9 bases, with 18 bases between the two germline ends. This CDR3 contains 15 residues. CDR1 is SNHLY and CDR2 is FYNNEI in the germline V gene. The CDR3 here is CASRGRVPSRSPLHF. The CDR3 nucleotides are TGTGCCAGCAGAGGCAGGGTCCCCTCGCGTTCACCCCTCCACTTT.

This chain uses TRBV27 with TRBJ2-3; D not certain. Germline V gene sequence: CDR1 MNHEY, CDR2 SMNVEV (reference sequence). Deletions cut 0 bases from V and 6 bases from J, with 7 bases between. This CDR3 spans 13 amino acids. CDR3 DNA sequence: TGTGCCAGCAGTTTATCGAAGTCGGATACGCAGTATTTT. It translates to CASSLSKSDTQYF.

The chain uses TRBV10-3 and TRBJ2-3, with D perhaps TRBD1 (6 bases). This CDR3 has 13 residues. Trimming stripped 10 bases from V and 3 bases from J, with 14 bases between. From germline, CDR1 is ENHRY and CDR2 SYGVKD. The CDR3 DNA follows: TGTGCCACAACAGGGATCGTTACAGATACGCAGTATTTT. This gives the protein CATTGIVTDTQYF.

This clone was picked up one time. This rearrangement joins TRBV4-1 to TRBJ1-5; D possibly corresponds to TRBD1 (5 bases). Trimming pared 4 bases from V and 5 bases from J, leaving 15 bases between. The CDR3 runs to 15 residues. Germline CDR1 MGHRA, CDR2 YSYEKL. The CDR3 spells CASSRGGVGDQPQHF. CDR3 nucleotides: TGCGCCAGCAGCCGCGGAGGGGTGGGGGATCAGCCCCAGCATTTT.

This rearrangement joins TRBV28 to TRBJ2-7; 7 positions agree with TRBD1. There are 16 residues in the CDR3. Germline CDR1 is MDHEN and CDR2 is SYDVKM. After removal of 2 bases from V and 7 bases from J, the junction contained 14 bases not matched to a gene. As DNA, the CDR3 is TGTGCCAGCAGTTTACGCAGACAGGGATCGATGGGGGAGCAGTACTTC. It specifies CASSLRRQGSMGEQYF.